What follows are 29 T cell receptor beta chains derived from one specimen sequenced in a study of OX40 agonist ivuxolimab in advanced cancers. Only in-frame clones appear in the TCRdb table, and some are missing; sequencing was by immunoSEQ multiplex PCR. The top ten clones hold 16% of a sample with 20,000 or so clones, 65% to 80% of them seen once. This specimen was CD4+ or CD8+ T cells sorted from blood, taken in a trial of the OX40 agonist ivuxolimab. The source is an adult with an advanced solid tumor such as melanoma, head and neck, liver or kidney cancer.

V is TRBV7-2 and J is TRBJ2-7; possibly TRBD1 or TRBD2 for D (6 bases each). The length of the CDR3 is 17 residues. Per the germline V gene, CDR1 is SGHTA and CDR2 is FQGNSA. V dropped 3 bases and J dropped 3 bases, with 21 bases sitting between them. The CDR3 protein is CASSFDKGGRGLYEQYF. In DNA form, the CDR3 reads TGTGCCAGCAGCTTTGATAAGGGGGGCCGAGGGCTCTACGAGCAGTACTTC.

The chain recombines TRBV4-3 with TRBJ2-7, with D hard to call. CDR3 length equals 13 residues. Deletions cut 0 bases from V and 4 bases from J, with 7 bases between. CDR1 and CDR2 from the germline V gene are LGHNA and YSLEER. CDR3 coding DNA: TGCGCCAGCAGCCAAGATATAAAGTACGAGCAGTACTTC. Encoded protein: CASSQDIKYEQYF.

This chain's CDR3 is CASSYRAGTMNTEAFF. CDR3 coding DNA: TGTGCCAGCAGTTATCGGGCAGGGACTATGAACACTGAAGCTTTCTTT. This chain joins TRBV27 and TRBJ1-1, with a tentative D call TRBD1 (5 bases). CDR1 and CDR2 (germline): MNHEY, SMNVEV (reference sequence). The CDR3 runs 16 residues. Trimming shortened V by 4 bases and J by 0 bases, and 15 bases separated the two germline ends.

V and J are TRBV9 and TRBJ2-7; D possibly uses TRBD1 or TRBD2 (5 bases each). The germline V and J ends were trimmed by 7 bases and 5 bases, with 19 bases remaining between them. Germline V CDR1 and CDR2: SGDLS, YYNGEE. The CDR3 has 14 residues. The CDR3 region is CASSREVGDHEQYF. The CDR3 bases are TGTGCCAGCTCCCGTGAGGTAGGGGACCACGAGCAGTACTTC.

This chain connects TRBV2 to TRBJ2-7, with 8 bases that match TRBD2. Trimming took 7 bases from V and 2 from J; bases not matched to a gene: 13. The germline V gene encodes CDR1 SNHLY and CDR2 FYNNEI. The CDR3 length is 16 residues. CDR3 DNA: TGTGCCAGCATCGGGGTAGCGGGGACTTCCCCCTACGAGCAGTACTTC. Translating gives CASIGVAGTSPYEQYF.

The chain recombines TRBV4-3 with TRBJ2-1; 10 bases are a match to TRBD2. The CDR3 covers 18 residues. Germline CDR1 reads LGHNA; CDR2 reads YSLEER. The V and J ends lost 0 bases and 8 bases, in that order; junction bases with no gene match: 13. CDR3 nucleotide sequence: TGCGCCAGCAGCCAAGATCGCGACCTAGCGGGGGCCCTCGATGAGCAGTTCTTC. It translates to CASSQDRDLAGALDEQFF.

The chain is built from TRBV6-1 and TRBJ1-2; 8 bases are shared with TRBD1. This CDR3 is built from 14 residues. V shed 7 bases, J shed 5 bases, and the junction held 9 bases outside the gene matches. Germline values: CDR1 MNHNS, CDR2 SASEGT. The CDR3 protein is CASNPGTGGYGYTF. In nucleotides, the CDR3 is TGTGCCAGCAACCCTGGGACAGGCGGGTATGGCTACACCTTC.

The V call is TRBV25-1, the J call TRBJ2-6; D is ambiguous. The V end lost 6 bases, the J end lost 2 bases, and 14 bases lay between the germline ends. Per germline, CDR1 MGHDK and CDR2 SYGVNS. The length of the CDR3 is 16 residues. The CDR3, as DNA: TGTGCCAGCAGGACCAATGAAGGGACTGGGGCCAACGTCCTGACTTTC. Its translation is CASRTNEGTGANVLTF.

The CDR3 DNA sequence: TGTGCCAGCAACGACGCGTTCGCGAACACCGGGGAGCTGTTTTTT. Protein product: CASNDAFANTGELFF. V is TRBV9 and J is TRBJ2-2; D is unresolved. Germline V CDR1 and CDR2: SGDLS, YYNGEE. The V end lost 6 bases, the J end lost 0 bases, and 12 bases lay between the germline ends. CDR3 size: 15 residues.

This chain joins TRBV7-9 and TRBJ1-1, with 9 nucleotides matching TRBD1. Trimming cost V 5 bases and J 5 bases; bases outside gene matches: 9. This CDR3 contains 15 residues. The germline CDR1 and CDR2 sequences are SEHNR and FQNEAQ (reference sequence). CDR3 sequence: CASSPGQGQRTEAFF. In DNA, the CDR3 is TGTGCCAGCAGCCCGGGACAGGGACAGAGGACTGAAGCTTTCTTT.

The chain has TRBV6-1 and TRBJ2-7, with 8 positions matching TRBD1. CDR1 MNHNS and CDR2 SASEGT come from the germline V gene. The ends lost 4 bases at V and 7 bases at J; junction bases unmatched: 6. The CDR3 extends over 13 amino acids. CDR3 DNA sequence: TGTGCCAGCAGTGCACTCCGGGACAGGGAGCAGTACTTC. This gives the protein CASSALRDREQYF.

The chain joins TRBV6-5 to TRBJ1-5; TRBD1 matches 11 bases. J gave up 7 bases and V 6 bases, and 8 bases lay outside the gene matches. The CDR3 length is 15 residues. Germline V CDR1 and CDR2: MNHEY, SVGAGI. CDR3 nucleotide sequence: TGTGCCAGCAGACCTGGGACAGGGGGAAGGCAGCCCCAGCATTTT. It encodes CASRPGTGGRQPQHF.

The chain links TRBV10-3 to TRBJ1-2; D may be TRBD1 (6 bases). The germline gives CDR1 ENHRY, CDR2 SYGVKD. Trimming shortened V by 4 bases and J by 2 bases, and 14 bases separated the two germline ends. This CDR3 is built from 15 residues. The CDR3 DNA follows: TGTGCCATCAGTGGCATCCCGGGACAAAACTATGGCTACACCTTC. This translates into CAISGIPGQNYGYTF.

V and J are TRBV29-1 and TRBJ2-7, with a tentative D call TRBD1 (6 bases). The CDR3 has 14 amino acids. Germline CDR1 is SQVTM and CDR2 is ANQGSEA. The V end lost 1 base, the J end lost 2 bases, and 12 bases lay between the germline ends. This CDR3 reads CSVEGPRGTYEQYF. CDR3 DNA: TGCAGCGTTGAAGGGCCCAGGGGTACCTACGAGCAGTACTTC.

This rearrangement joins TRBV20-1 to TRBJ2-7; D possibly corresponds to TRBD2 (6 bases). V lost 4 bases and J lost 10, with 11 bases in between. Germline CDR1 reads DFQATT; CDR2 reads SNEGSKA (reference sequence). The CDR3 has 10 amino acids. CDR3 sequence: CSAKWRDQYF. CDR3 DNA sequence: TGCAGTGCTAAGTGGCGGGATCAGTACTTC.

The V and J genes are TRBV19 and TRBJ1-1; no clear D. The CDR3 spans 14 residues. Germline CDR1 LNHDA, CDR2 SQIVND (reference sequence). Trimming left V 7 bases short and J 2 bases short, with 14 bases between. In nucleotides, the CDR3 is TGTGCCAGTACTTCAAGCCCGGGTAACACTGAAGCTTTCTTT. Its protein product is CASTSSPGNTEAFF.

This chain uses TRBV19 with TRBJ2-1; no reliable D call. This CDR3 has 13 amino acids. Per germline, CDR1 LNHDA and CDR2 SQIVND (reference sequence). V was trimmed by 5 bases and J by 4 bases, leaving 9 bases between them. CDR3 bases: TGTGCCAGTAGTCCTCGCGGATACAATGAGCAGTTCTTC. Amino acid sequence: CASSPRGYNEQFF.

On this clone: Other DNA sequences from this sample encode an identical CDR3 as well. The chain links TRBV25-1 to TRBJ2-7; possible D gene TRBD2, 5 bases. Germline CDR1 MGHDK, CDR2 SYGVNS. V lost 6 bases and J lost 7, with 10 bases in between. The CDR3 covers 11 residues. CDR3 protein: CASSPGGEQYF. CDR3 sequence (DNA): TGTGCCAGCAGCCCAGGAGGAGAGCAGTACTTC.

The chain employs TRBV15 and TRBJ2-3, with a weak D call TRBD1 (5 bases). V shed 0 bases and J shed 0 bases, with 10 bases lying between them. Looked up from germline, CDR1 is LNHNV and CDR2 is YYDKDF (reference sequence). CDR3 length equals 16 residues. Here the CDR3 reads CATSRDLAGSTDTQYF. CDR3 bases: TGTGCCACCAGCAGAGATCTGGCAGGGAGCACAGATACGCAGTATTTT.

The rearrangement links TRBV2 to TRBJ1-6; TRBD1 aligns across 9 bases. The CDR3 runs 16 residues. The trim removed 6 bases at V and 7 bases at J, leaving 10 bases unmatched. Germline CDR1 SNHLY, CDR2 FYNNEI. The CDR3 sequence is CASSPTRTGANSPLHF. Here the CDR3 DNA reads TGTGCCAGCAGCCCAACGAGGACAGGGGCGAATTCACCCCTCCACTTT.

The chain employs TRBV5-4 and TRBJ2-4; no reliable D call. With 0 bases removed from V and 7 bases from J, the gap between germline ends came to 5 bases. Germline CDR1 and CDR2: SGHNT and YYREEE (reference sequence). This CDR3 comprises 12 residues. CDR3 DNA: TGTGCCAGCAGCTTGGCGGGCAACATTCAGTACTTC. Translated, it gives CASSLAGNIQYF.

V gene TRBV29-1 combines with J gene TRBJ2-3; 7 bases are shared with TRBD2. This CDR3 has 13 amino acids. Germline assignment: CDR1 SQVTM and CDR2 ANQGSEA. Trimming removed 5 bases from V and 5 bases from J; junction bases left unmatched: 7. The CDR3 DNA sequence: TGCAGCGTTTGGGCGGGGGTGGTAGATACGCAGTATTTT. Its protein is CSVWAGVVDTQYF.

The V gene is TRBV7-2, the J gene TRBJ1-2, with D maybe TRBD1 (6 bases). This CDR3 contains 15 residues. Germline loops: CDR1 SGHTA, CDR2 FQGNSA. Trimming cost V 5 bases and J 4 bases, with 17 bases left between them. CDR3 protein: CASSPPQGDFYGYTF. CDR3 nucleotides: TGTGCCAGCAGCCCCCCACAGGGAGATTTCTATGGCTACACCTTC. Drawing the rest from reference TRBV7-2 and TRBJ1-2, the complete variable domain is GAGVSQSPSNKVTEKGKDVELRCDPISGHTALYWYRQSLGQGLEFLIYFQGNSAPDKSGLPSDRFSAERTGGSVSTLTIQRTQQEDSAVYLCASSPPQGDFYGYTFGSGTRLTVV.

This rearrangement joins TRBV30 to TRBJ1-1; unclear D gene. The CDR3 length is 12 residues. V lost 4 bases and J lost 0, with 6 bases in between. Germline lookup yields CDR1 GTSNPN and CDR2 SVGIG (reference sequence). The CDR3 region has the DNA TGTGCCTGGATCTCTATGAACACTGAAGCTTTCTTT. Translating gives CAWISMNTEAFF.

This clone ranks as medium-sized. The rearrangement uses TRBV2 and TRBJ2-3; TRBD2 matches at 7 bases. V dropped 4 bases and J dropped 2; count of bases not matched to a gene: 6. The CDR3 contains 15 residues. Germline CDR1 reads SNHLY; CDR2 reads FYNNEI. CDR3 protein: CASSVGAGNTDTQYF. CDR3 coding DNA: TGTGCCAGCAGTGTCGGAGCGGGGAACACAGATACGCAGTATTTT.

The chain employs TRBV20-1 and TRBJ1-4; no definite D call. CDR1 is DFQATT, CDR2 SNEGSKA, per germline (reference sequence). This CDR3 has 11 residues. Here the CDR3 reads CSLKVNEKLFF. CDR3 DNA sequence: TGCAGCCTTAAGGTCAATGAAAAACTGTTTTTT.

V usage is TRBV19 and J usage is TRBJ2-3, with D possibly being TRBD2 (6 bases). The germline V gene has CDR1 LNHDA and CDR2 SQIVND (reference sequence). V lost 6 bases to trimming and J lost 6 bases, with 10 bases between them. The length of the CDR3 is 12 residues. The CDR3 loop reads CASRLSGDTQYF. Written as DNA, the CDR3 is TGTGCCAGTAGGCTAAGCGGGGATACGCAGTATTTT.

This chain connects TRBV6-5 to TRBJ1-2; D may be TRBD1 (6 bases). V dropped 2 bases and J dropped 10 bases, with 11 bases sitting between them. The CDR3 covers 12 residues. CDR1 is MNHEY and CDR2 is SVGAGI in the germline V gene. The CDR3: CASSYGNRVYTF. For the CDR3, the DNA is TGTGCCAGCAGTTACGGGAACAGGGTCTACACCTTC.

The V call is TRBV6-5, the J call TRBJ1-3, with 9 bases fitting TRBD1. The ends lost 5 bases at V and 1 base at J; junction bases unmatched: 3. CDR1 and CDR2 from the germline V gene are MNHEY and SVGAGI. The CDR3 is 15 amino acids. The CDR3 DNA reads TGTGCCAGCAGTCCACAGGGGGCTTCTGGAAACACCATATATTTT. Translation gives CASSPQGASGNTIYF.